Shown below are 12 T cell receptor beta chains from a single sample sequenced in a study of Ad26.COV2.S vaccination and SARS-CoV-2 variants. Treatment denoted: about 20 received Ad26.COV2.S at low or high dose, single or two shots; about 5 received placebo; per-sample allocation not given. Day 63 after the first injection of vaccine or placebo was the sampling time. TCRdb keeps only in-frame clones here, not all; method: immunoSEQ multiplex PCR. The sample has over 250,000 clones, 70% to 90% seen once. This material consisted of peripheral blood, taken in a trial of Ad26.COV2.S vaccine versus placebo. The receptors originated from a person aged 18-65 years who received the Ad26.COV2.S COVID-19 vaccine or a placebo.

The V and J genes are TRBV28 and TRBJ2-7, with D possibly being TRBD1 or TRBD2 (5 bases each). The germline V gene encodes CDR1 MDHEN and CDR2 SYDVKM. V dropped 3 bases and J dropped 2 bases, with 14 bases sitting between them. CDR3 size: 15 residues. CDR3 sequence (DNA): TGTGCCAGCAGTTTCTTCACGGGGACCCCCTACGAGCAGTACTTC. It yields the protein CASSFFTGTPYEQYF.

At least ten counts were recorded for this clone. The chain uses TRBV15 and TRBJ1-1; D gene uncertain. Germline values: CDR1 LNHNV, CDR2 YYDKDF (reference sequence). The CDR3 extends over 13 amino acids. The V gene lost 8 bases and the J gene lost 3 bases, with 13 bases spanning the gap. DNA for the CDR3: TGTGCCACCGATTCGACTGGGGACACTGAAGCTTTCTTT. This encodes CATDSTGDTEAFF.

This sequence joins TRBV3-1 (or the pseudogene TRBV3-2) and TRBJ1-6, with D unresolved. Trimming removed 1 base at V and 7 bases at J, with 5 bases between. The CDR3 covers 13 residues. Germline V gene sequence: CDR1 LGHDT, CDR2 YNNKEL (reference sequence). The CDR3 loop reads CASSQAANSPLHF. In DNA, the CDR3 is TGTGCCAGCAGCCAAGCAGCAAATTCACCCCTCCACTTT.

This clone was seen only once. The rearrangement links TRBV14 to TRBJ2-3, with D possibly being TRBD2 (6 bases). V lost 2 bases to trimming and J lost 2 bases, with 14 bases between them. Germline lookup yields CDR1 SGHDN and CDR2 FVKESK. CDR3 length equals 16 residues. CDR3 bases: TGTGCCAGCAGCCAACCGGGGGAGGACCACACAGATACGCAGTATTTT. Its protein product is CASSQPGEDHTDTQYF.

V is TRBV30 and J is TRBJ2-7; 13 positions match TRBD2. This CDR3 comprises 16 residues. From germline, CDR1 is GTSNPN and CDR2 SVGIG (reference sequence). J was trimmed by 3 bases and V by 3 bases; bases with no gene match: 8. The CDR3 nucleotides read TGTGCCTGGAGACCCCCGGGACTAGCGGGACTCTACGAGCAGTACTTC. Translating it yields CAWRPPGLAGLYEQYF.

The chain employs TRBV5-4 and TRBJ1-5; D is undetermined. In germline, CDR1 is SGHNT, CDR2 YYREEE (reference sequence). This CDR3 spans 14 amino acids. V was trimmed by 1 base and J by 2 bases, leaving 7 bases between them. CDR3 DNA: TGTGCCAGCAGCTTGTACGGGGGCAATCAGCCCCAGCATTTT. Its translation: CASSLYGGNQPQHF.

J is TRBJ1-6 and V is TRBV30; a weak D match, TRBD1 (5 bases). There are 14 residues in the CDR3. Trimming left V 4 bases short and J 7 bases short, with 14 bases between. Germline CDR1 is GTSNPN and CDR2 is SVGIG (reference sequence). Here the CDR3 DNA reads TGTGCCTGGACCCTTCAGGGATGGAATTCACCCCTCCACTTT. Amino acids: CAWTLQGWNSPLHF.

The chain joins TRBV15 to TRBJ2-7; D is perhaps TRBD2 (6 bases). This CDR3 region has 17 residues. The germline V gene has CDR1 LNHNV and CDR2 YYDKDF (reference sequence). Trimming took 0 bases from V and 3 from J, leaving 18 bases between them. CDR3 coding DNA: TGTGCCACCAGCAGAGATCGGAAGGGCGGGACTTACTACGAGCAGTACTTC. Translating it yields CATSRDRKGGTYYEQYF.

CDR3 sequence (DNA): TGTGCCAGCACCTCGACAGTCCCTACGGCCCTCCACTTT. Translated, it gives CASTSTVPTALHF. This rearrangement joins TRBV2 to TRBJ1-6, with D possibly being TRBD1 (5 bases). Germline V lookup: CDR1 SNHLY, CDR2 FYNNEI. V dropped 7 bases and J dropped 14 bases, with 18 bases sitting between them. CDR3 size: 13 residues.

The V and J genes are TRBV6-1 and TRBJ2-1; no clear D. V was pared by 2 bases and J by 2 bases, with 13 bases between. The CDR3 contains 16 residues. Germline values: CDR1 MNHNS, CDR2 SASEGT. The CDR3 nucleotides are TGTGCCAGCAGTGAACTTGGCAGAACAACCTACAATGAGCAGTTCTTC. Translating gives CASSELGRTTYNEQFF.

This clone occurred once. The chain combines TRBV28 with TRBJ2-1; 13 nucleotides agree with TRBD2. Germline loops: CDR1 MDHEN, CDR2 SYDVKM. After removal of 2 bases from V and 8 bases from J, the junction contained 15 bases not matched to a gene. CDR3 length: 19 amino acids. The CDR3 is CASSLDPPVLAGGRDEQFF. Written as DNA, the CDR3 is TGTGCCAGCAGTTTAGACCCCCCCGTACTAGCGGGAGGGCGGGATGAGCAGTTCTTC. The full variable domain, rest sourced from reference TRBV28 and TRBJ2-1, is DVKVTQSSRYLVKRTGEKVFLECVQDMDHENMFWYRQDPGLGLRLIYFSYDVKMKEKGDIPEGYSVSREKKERFSLILESASTNQTSMYLCASSLDPPVLAGGRDEQFFGPGTRLTVL.

This chain uses TRBV5-6 with TRBJ2-3; possible D gene TRBD2, 6 bases. The CDR3 covers 15 residues. Germline loops: CDR1 SGHDT, CDR2 YYEEEE. The V end lost 0 bases, the J end lost 3 bases, and 11 bases lay between the germline ends. DNA for the CDR3: TGTGCCAGCAGCTTGGGACTAGGGGAGACAGATACGCAGTATTTT. Translated: CASSLGLGETDTQYF.